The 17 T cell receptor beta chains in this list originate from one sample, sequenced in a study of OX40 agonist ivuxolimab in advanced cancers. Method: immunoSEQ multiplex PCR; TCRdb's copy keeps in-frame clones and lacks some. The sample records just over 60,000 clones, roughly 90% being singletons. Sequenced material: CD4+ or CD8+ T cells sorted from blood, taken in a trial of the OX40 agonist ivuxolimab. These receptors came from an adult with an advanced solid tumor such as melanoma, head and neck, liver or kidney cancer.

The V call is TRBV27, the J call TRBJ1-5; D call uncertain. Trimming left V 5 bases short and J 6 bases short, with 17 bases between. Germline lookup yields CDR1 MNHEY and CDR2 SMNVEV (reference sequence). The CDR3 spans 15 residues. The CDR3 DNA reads TGTGCCAGCAGTCACCTAGGCCGAGGGAGTCAGCCCCAGCATTTT. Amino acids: CASSHLGRGSQPQHF.

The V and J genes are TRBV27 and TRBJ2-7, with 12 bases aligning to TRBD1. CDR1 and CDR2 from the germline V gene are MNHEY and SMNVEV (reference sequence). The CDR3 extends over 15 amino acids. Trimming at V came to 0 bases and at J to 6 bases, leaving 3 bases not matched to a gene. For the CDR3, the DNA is TGTGCCAGCAGTTTATCGGGACAGGGGGCAGTCGAGCAGTACTTC. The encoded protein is CASSLSGQGAVEQYF.

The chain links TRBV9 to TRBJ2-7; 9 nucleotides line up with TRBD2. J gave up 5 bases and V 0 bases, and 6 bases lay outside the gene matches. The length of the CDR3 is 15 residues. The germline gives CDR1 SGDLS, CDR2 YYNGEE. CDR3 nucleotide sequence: TGTGCCAGCAGCGTAGACGCTAGCGGGGCAAACGAGCAGTACTTC. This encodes CASSVDASGANEQYF.

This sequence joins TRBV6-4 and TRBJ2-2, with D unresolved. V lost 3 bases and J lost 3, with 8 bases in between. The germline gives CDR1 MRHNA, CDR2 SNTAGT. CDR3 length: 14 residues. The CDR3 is CASSEASDTGELFF. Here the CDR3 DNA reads TGTGCCAGCAGTGAAGCGTCGGACACCGGGGAGCTGTTTTTT.

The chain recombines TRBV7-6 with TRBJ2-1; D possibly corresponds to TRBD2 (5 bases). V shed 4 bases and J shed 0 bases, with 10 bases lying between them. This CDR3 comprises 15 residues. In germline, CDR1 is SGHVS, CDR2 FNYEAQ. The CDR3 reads CASSSDFSSYNEQFF. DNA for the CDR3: TGTGCCAGCAGCTCGGACTTCAGCTCCTACAATGAGCAGTTCTTC.

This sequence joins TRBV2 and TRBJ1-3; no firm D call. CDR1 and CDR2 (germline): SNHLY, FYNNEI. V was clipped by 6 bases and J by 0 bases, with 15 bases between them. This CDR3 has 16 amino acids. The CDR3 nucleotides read TGTGCCAGCAGCGACGAGCTAACTAGCTCTGGAAACACCATATATTTT. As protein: CASSDELTSSGNTIYF.

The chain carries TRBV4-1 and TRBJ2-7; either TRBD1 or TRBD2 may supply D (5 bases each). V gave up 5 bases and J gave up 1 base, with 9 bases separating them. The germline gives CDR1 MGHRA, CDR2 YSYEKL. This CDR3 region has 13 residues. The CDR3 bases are TGCGCCAGCAGCGGGGACGGTTCCTACGAGCAGTACTTC. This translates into CASSGDGSYEQYF.

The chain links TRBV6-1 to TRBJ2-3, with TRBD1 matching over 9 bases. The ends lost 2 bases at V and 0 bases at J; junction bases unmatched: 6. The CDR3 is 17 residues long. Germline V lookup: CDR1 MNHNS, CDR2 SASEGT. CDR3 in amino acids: CASSEMTGGPSTDTQYF. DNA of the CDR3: TGTGCCAGCAGTGAAATGACAGGGGGTCCAAGCACAGATACGCAGTATTTT.

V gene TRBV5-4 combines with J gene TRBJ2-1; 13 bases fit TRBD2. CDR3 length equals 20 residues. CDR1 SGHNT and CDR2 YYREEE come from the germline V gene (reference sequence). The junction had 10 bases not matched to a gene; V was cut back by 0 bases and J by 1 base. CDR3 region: CASSLVPGLAGIESYNEQFF. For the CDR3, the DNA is TGTGCCAGCAGCTTGGTGCCGGGACTAGCGGGAATCGAATCCTACAATGAGCAGTTCTTC.

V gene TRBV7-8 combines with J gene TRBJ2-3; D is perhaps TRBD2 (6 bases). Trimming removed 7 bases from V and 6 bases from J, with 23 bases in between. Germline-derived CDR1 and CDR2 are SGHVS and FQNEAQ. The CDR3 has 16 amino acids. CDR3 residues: CASTDVFGGRTDTQYF. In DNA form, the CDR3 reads TGTGCCAGCACTGATGTTTTTGGGGGGAGGACCGATACGCAGTATTTT.

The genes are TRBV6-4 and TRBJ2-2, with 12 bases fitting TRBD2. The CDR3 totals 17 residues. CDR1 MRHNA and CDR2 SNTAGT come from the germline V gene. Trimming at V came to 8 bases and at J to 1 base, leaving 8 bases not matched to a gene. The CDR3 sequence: CASGRLAGAGNTGELFF. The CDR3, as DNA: TGTGCCAGCGGGCGACTAGCGGGAGCCGGGAACACCGGGGAGCTGTTTTTT.

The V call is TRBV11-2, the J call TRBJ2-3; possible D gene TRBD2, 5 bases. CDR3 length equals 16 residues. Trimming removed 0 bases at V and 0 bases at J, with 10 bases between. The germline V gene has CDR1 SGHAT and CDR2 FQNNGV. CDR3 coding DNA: TGTGCCAGCAGCTTAGAACAGCGGAGGAGCACAGATACGCAGTATTTT. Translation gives CASSLEQRRSTDTQYF.

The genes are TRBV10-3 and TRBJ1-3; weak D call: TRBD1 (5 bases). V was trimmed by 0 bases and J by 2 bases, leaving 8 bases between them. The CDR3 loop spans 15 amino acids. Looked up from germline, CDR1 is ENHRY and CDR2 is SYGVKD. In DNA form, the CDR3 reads TGTGCCATCAGTGAGTCAAGGGGAACTGGAAACACCATATATTTT. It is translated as CAISESRGTGNTIYF.

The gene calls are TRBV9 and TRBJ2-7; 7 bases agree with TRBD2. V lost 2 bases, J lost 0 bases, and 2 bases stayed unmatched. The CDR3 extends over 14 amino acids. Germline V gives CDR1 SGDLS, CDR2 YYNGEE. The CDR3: CASSVGGSSYEQYF. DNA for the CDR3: TGTGCCAGCAGCGTTGGCGGGAGCTCCTACGAGCAGTACTTC.

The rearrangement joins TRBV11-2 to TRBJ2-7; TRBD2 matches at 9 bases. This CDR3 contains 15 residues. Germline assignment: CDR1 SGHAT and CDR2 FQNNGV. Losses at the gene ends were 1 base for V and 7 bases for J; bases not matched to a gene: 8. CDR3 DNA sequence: TGTGCCAGCAGCTTAGTGGTTAGCGGGAGTGTGGAGCAGTACTTC. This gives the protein CASSLVVSGSVEQYF.

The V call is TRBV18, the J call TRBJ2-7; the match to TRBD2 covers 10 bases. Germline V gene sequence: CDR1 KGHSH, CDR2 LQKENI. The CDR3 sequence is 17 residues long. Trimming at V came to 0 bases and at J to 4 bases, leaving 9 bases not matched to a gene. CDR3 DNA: TGTGCCAGCTCACCACCGATAAGACTAGCGGGTGTTTACGAGCAGTACTTC. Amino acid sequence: CASSPPIRLAGVYEQYF.

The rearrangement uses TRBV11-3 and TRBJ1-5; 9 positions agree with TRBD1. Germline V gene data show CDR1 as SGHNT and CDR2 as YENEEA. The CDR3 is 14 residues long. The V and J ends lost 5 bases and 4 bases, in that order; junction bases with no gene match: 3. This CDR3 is CASSIGQGNQPQHF. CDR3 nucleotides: TGTGCCAGCAGCATAGGACAGGGGAATCAGCCCCAGCATTTT.